Shown below are 12 T cell receptor beta chains from a single sample sequenced in a study of blood T cells in healthy people across ages. With a J-beta primer mix and a sample-barcoded 5' primer, a second PCR ran 7 to 11 cycles. Each CDR3 protein gets one entry after TCRdb re-called the 5' RACE reads with MiXCR. The sample lists fewer than 950,000 distinct CDR3 sequences, approximately 35% occurring once. The specimen sequenced was blood. Receptors were obtained from a man aged 18 to 29 in good health.

V and J are TRBV6-6 and TRBJ1-1, with a weak D call TRBD1 (6 bases). V lost 5 bases and J lost 5, with 15 bases in between. Germline lookup yields CDR1 MNHNY and CDR2 SVGAGI (reference sequence). The CDR3 extends over 14 amino acids. DNA for the CDR3: TGTGCCAGCAGTCCAGAAGGGGACACAACTGAAGCTTTCTTT. It codes for CASSPEGDTTEAFF.

The chain has TRBV11-2 and TRBJ2-3, with 10 bases fitting TRBD2. The germline gives CDR1 SGHAT, CDR2 FQNNGV. The CDR3 is made up of 17 amino acids. V was clipped by 5 bases and J by 2 bases; unmatched bases: 10. CDR3 sequence reads: CASSLPSGTSATDTQYF. The DNA for the CDR3 is TGTGCCAGCAGCCTTCCCTCCGGGACTAGCGCCACAGATACGCAGTATTTT.

The chain carries TRBV11-2 and TRBJ2-7; 7 nucleotides line up with TRBD1. The CDR3 runs to 14 residues. CDR1 is SGHAT, CDR2 FQNNGV, per germline. V lost 5 bases and J lost 4; bases outside the gene matches: 8. CDR3 sequence: CASSQDGTEYEQYF. CDR3 sequence (DNA): TGTGCCAGCAGCCAAGATGGGACAGAATACGAGCAGTACTTC.

V and J are TRBV7-6 and TRBJ2-1; 7 bases line up with TRBD1. With 5 bases clipped from V and 10 bases from J, the junction kept 14 bases outside the gene matches. Germline lookup yields CDR1 SGHVS and CDR2 FNYEAQ. The CDR3 extends over 15 amino acids. This CDR3 is CASSTQGTPGMEQFF. The DNA for the CDR3 is TGTGCCAGCAGCACACAGGGGACCCCGGGGATGGAGCAGTTCTTC.

This clonotype has just a few counts. The J gene is TRBJ1-1, the V gene TRBV6-2 or TRBV6-3; possibly TRBD1 for D (6 bases). Deletions cut 5 bases from V and 4 bases from J, with 11 bases between. The CDR3 runs to 13 residues. The germline CDR1 and CDR2 sequences are MNHEY and SVGEGT. CDR3 sequence: CASSAHRATEAFF. The CDR3 DNA is TGTGCCAGCAGTGCTCACAGGGCCACTGAAGCTTTCTTT.

V gene TRBV6-6 combines with J gene TRBJ1-2, with a weak D call TRBD1 (5 bases). This CDR3 is 13 amino acids long. Germline assignment: CDR1 MNHNY and CDR2 SVGAGI (reference sequence). V shed 8 bases and J shed 2 bases, with 12 bases lying between them. The CDR3 DNA sequence: TGTGCCAGCCTCCCGGGGGGGAACTATGGCTACACCTTC. This gives the protein CASLPGGNYGYTF.

The chain couples TRBV7-8 to TRBJ1-4, with D unclear. Germline CDR1 and CDR2: SGHVS and FQNEAQ. The CDR3 is 14 amino acids. Deletions cut 5 bases from V and 8 bases from J, with 15 bases between. The CDR3 nucleotides read TGTGCCAGCAGCAAAAAAGGGCGAGAGGAAAAACTGTTTTTT. Amino acids: CASSKKGREEKLFF.

This chain joins TRBV20-1 and TRBJ2-2, with 7 bases aligning to TRBD2. Germline V gene sequence: CDR1 DFQATT, CDR2 SNEGSKA (reference sequence). V lost 0 bases to trimming and J lost 5 bases; unmatched junction nucleotides: 15. The CDR3 consists of 18 residues. DNA of the CDR3: TGCAGTGCTAGAGAGGGAAGTGCGGGGGAACCGGGAACCGGGGAGCTGTTTTTT. Translation gives CSAREGSAGEPGTGELFF.

This clonotype has only a few counts. The rearrangement links TRBV29-1 to TRBJ1-2; D is undetermined. The ends were cut back, 6 bases at V and 1 base at J, with 12 bases in the middle. CDR3 length: 13 residues. Germline V gene lookup returns CDR1 SQVTM and CDR2 ANQGSEA. DNA for the CDR3: TGCAGCGTACCAGAACAGAATAACTATGGCTACACCTTC. It encodes CSVPEQNNYGYTF.

The chain uses TRBV29-1 and TRBJ1-2; 9 bases are a match to TRBD1. J was trimmed by 7 bases and V by 4 bases; bases with no gene match: 7. The length of the CDR3 is 13 residues. Germline-derived CDR1 and CDR2 are SQVTM and ANQGSEA. This CDR3 reads CSVGGDRAVGYTF. CDR3 sequence (DNA): TGCAGCGTTGGGGGGGACAGGGCCGTTGGCTACACCTTC. The whole variable domain, remainder taken from reference TRBV29-1 and TRBJ1-2, is SAVISQKPSRDICQRGTSLTIQCQVDSQVTMMFWYRQQPGQSLTLIATANQGSEATYESGFVIDKFPISRPNLTFSTLTVSNMSPEDSSIYLCSVGGDRAVGYTFGSGTRLTVV.

This clonotype has only a few counts. J is TRBJ2-7 and V is TRBV5-5; D unclear. CDR3 length: 14 residues. From germline, CDR1 is SGHKS and CDR2 YYEKEE (reference sequence). The V and J ends lost 1 base and 3 bases respectively, with 11 bases between them. The CDR3 is CASSLTRQHYEQYF. The CDR3, as DNA: TGTGCCAGCAGCTTGACGCGGCAGCACTACGAGCAGTACTTC.

The rearrangement links TRBV5-1 to TRBJ1-5; D is unclear. Trimming pared 4 bases from V and 4 bases from J, leaving 15 bases between. This CDR3 has 15 amino acids. The germline V gene has CDR1 SGHRS and CDR2 YFSETQ. CDR3 in DNA: TGCGCCAGCAGCCCCTCAGAGGGTGCAAATCAGCCCCAGCATTTT. Its protein product is CASSPSEGANQPQHF.